This TCR beta chain comes out of a study of T-cell memory formation after mild COVID-19. In the study overall: There were largely donor-specific TCR clusters.

Remarks on this clonotype: Its antigen is unidentified.

From 5'RACE with constant-segment primers came TCR alpha and TCR beta cDNA libraries that carried sample barcodes and UMIs. TCRdb independently ran MiXCR on the 5' RACE reads; one entry per CDR3 protein. The table shows roughly 110,000 distinct CDR3 sequences, with about 24% occurring only once. The study, taken as a whole, reports: Within pre-infection memory, some responding clones were found, suggesting cross-reactive memory joined. Later expanders leaned CD4+, whereas clones that contracted between day 15 and 85 were balanced CD4/CD8.

J lost 4 bases, V lost 0 bases, and 4 bases had no gene match. The germline CDR1 and CDR2 sequences are KGHSH and LQKENI. This CDR3 has 16 amino acids. The chain employs TRBV18 and TRBJ2-3; 10 bases map to TRBD2. Material: PBMCs or a T cell subset sorted from them (not recorded which). This sequence originates from a man between 18 and 35 years old who had mild COVID-19 (a few samples of this study predate the infection). Cell type and time point are not known. The CDR3 coding sequence is TGTGCCAGCTCACCACCGAGCGGGGGGGCATCAGATACGCAGTATTTT. Its translation is CASSPPSGGASDTQYF.